This is a list of T cell receptor beta chains from one sample in a study of blood T cell repertoires in COVID-19. Assay: immunoSEQ multiplex PCR; the TCRdb copy retains only in-frame clones and omits some. The sample lists 30,000 or so clones, approximately 91% seen once, with around 9.6% in the top ten. Sequencing was carried out using peripheral blood. These receptors were taken from a human donor with active COVID-19. The donor label of this sample is uncertain. Both conserved end residues are part of each CDR3. The order of the fields is D gene, J gene, clone size, V gene, CDR3 length, CDR3 DNA, CDR3 protein. A D gene is named only where the DNA matches it firmly. The listing skips clone size in some rows; elsewhere it reads once, few, many or a size class.

>TRBD1|TRBJ1-1|few|TRBV5-1|15
TGCGCCAGCAGCGGGAGGACAGGTCTGTGGACTGAAGCTTTCTTT
CASSGRTGLWTEAFF
>TRBD1|TRBJ1-5|few|TRBV19|14
TGTGCCAGTAGTATTACACAGGGGGATCAGCCCCAGCATTTT
CASSITQGDQPQHF
>.|TRBJ2-7|.|TRBV30|15
TGTGCCTGGACTCTGACGGCGGGGGCTTTGTTCGAGCAGTACTTC
CAWTLTAGALFEQYF
>.|TRBJ1-4|.|TRBV25-1|12
TGTGCCCGGGGGGCGACTAATGAAAAACTGTTTTTT
CARGATNEKLFF
>.|TRBJ2-7|.|TRBV7-2|12
TGTGCCAGCAGCTCCCCGGCCTACGAGCAGTACTTC
CASSSPAYEQYF
>.|TRBJ1-6|.|TRBV2|16
TGTGCCAGTTGTATGGGGCTCCAGTCCTATAATTCACCCCTCCACTTT
CASCMGLQSYNSPLHF
>.|TRBJ1-1|.|TRBV10-3|13
TGTGCCATCAGTGAGTTCATGAACACTGAAGCTTTCTTT
CAISEFMNTEAFF
>TRBD1|TRBJ1-6|few|TRBV27|15
TGTGCCAGCAGTTTATTGACAGGGGGCAGATCACCCCTCCACTTT
CASSLLTGGRSPLHF
>.|TRBJ1-2|.|TRBV19|17
TGTGCCAGTAGTATAGAAGGCAGGGGAACGTCTAACTATGGCTACACCTTC
CASSIEGRGTSNYGYTF
>TRBD1|TRBJ1-1|.|TRBV18|15
TGTGCCAGCTCACCACAGACAGGGCGGAACACTGAAGCTTTCTTT
CASSPQTGRNTEAFF
>.|TRBJ1-1|.|TRBV12-3/TRBV12-4|13
TGTGCCAGCAGTTTAGAACCGAGCACTGAAGCTTTCTTT
CASSLEPSTEAFF
>.|TRBJ1-6|.|TRBV28|15
TGTGCCAGCAGCTCCTGGGACAAGTTTAATTCACCCCTCCACTTT
CASSSWDKFNSPLHF
>TRBD2|TRBJ2-7|.|TRBV3-1/TRBV3-2|17
TGTGCCAGCAGCCAGGACCTCGTGGATAGCGGGGGCTACGAGCAGTACTTC
CASSQDLVDSGGYEQYF
>TRBD2|TRBJ2-1|.|TRBV19|14
TGTGCCAGTAGTACTAGCGGGGTGTTGGATGAGCAGTTCTTC
CASSTSGVLDEQFF
>.|TRBJ1-6|.|TRBV27|13
TGTGCCAGCAGCCTCGCGGTAGGATCACCCCTCCACTTT
CASSLAVGSPLHF
>.|TRBJ1-2|.|TRBV19|14
TGTGCCAGTAGTATAGTCCAGGGGAACTATGGCTACACCTTC
CASSIVQGNYGYTF
>.|TRBJ1-3|.|TRBV28|13
TGTGCCAGCAGTTTACAGGGTCCCAACACCATATATTTT
CASSLQGPNTIYF
>TRBD1|TRBJ1-1|.|TRBV3-1/TRBV3-2|19
TGTGCCAGCAGCCAAGAGGGATGGATACCGCGACAGGGGAACACTGAAGCTTTCTTT
CASSQEGWIPRQGNTEAFF
>TRBD1|TRBJ2-7|.|TRBV24-1|13
TGTGCCACCAGTGCAGGGGGCGCAGCCGAGCAGTACTTC
CATSAGGAAEQYF
>.|TRBJ1-6|.|TRBV27|16
TGTGCCAGCAGTGTAGGGAGGGACCTCTATAATTCACCCCTCCACTTT
CASSVGRDLYNSPLHF
>TRBD1|TRBJ1-1|.|TRBV4-1|14
TGCGCCAGCAGCCCGGACAGGCCCCACACTGAAGCTTTCTTT
CASSPDRPHTEAFF
>.|TRBJ2-1|once|TRBV12-5|11
TGTGCTAGTGGTCGGTACAATGAGCAGTTCTTC
CASGRYNEQFF
>TRBD1|TRBJ2-5|.|TRBV5-8|14
TGTGCCAGCAGCCAGGGACAGGGACAAGAGACCCAGTACTTC
CASSQGQGQETQYF
>.|TRBJ1-2|few|TRBV5-1|14
TGCGCCAGCAGCTTGGAAGGGAAAGGGGGTGGCTACACCTTC
CASSLEGKGGGYTF
>.|TRBJ1-1|.|TRBV5-4|13
TGTGCCAGCAGCTTACCGGGGGGGCCTGAAGCTTTCTTT
CASSLPGGPEAFF
>.|TRBJ1-1|once|TRBV20-1|10
TGCAGTGCTAGCTTGGGCGAAGCTTTCTTT
CSASLGEAFF
>TRBD2|TRBJ2-2|.|TRBV15|20
TGTGCCACCAGCAGAGGTGGGACTAGCGGGAGGGCCCTAGGAGGCGGGGAGCTGTTTTTT
CATSRGGTSGRALGGGELFF
>.|TRBJ2-4|.|TRBV7-9|14
TGTGCCAGCAGCATCCCGACAGGAGGAAACATTCAGTACTTC
CASSIPTGGNIQYF
>TRBD2|TRBJ2-7|.|TRBV28|14
TGTGCCAGCAGTCGCAGCGGGAGCGATTACGAGCAGTACTTC
CASSRSGSDYEQYF
>.|TRBJ1-2|.|TRBV28|12
TGTGCCAGCAGGCGGGGGGCGGGTGGCTACACCTTC
CASRRGAGGYTF
>TRBD1|TRBJ2-7|.|TRBV28|14
TGTGCCAGCAGTTCCGGGACAGTACCTAACGAGCAGTACTTC
CASSSGTVPNEQYF
>TRBD1|TRBJ2-3|.|TRBV29-1|15
TGCAGCCCATACATACAGGGGGCCGAGACAGATACGCAGTATTTT
CSPYIQGAETDTQYF
>.|TRBJ2-2|.|TRBV4-3|14
TGCGCCAGCAGCCCGACACGTAACACCGGGGAGCTGTTTTTT
CASSPTRNTGELFF
>.|TRBJ1-3|.|TRBV9|14
TGTGCCAGCACCCCCTCTCGGGGTGGAAACACCATATATTTT
CASTPSRGGNTIYF
>.|TRBJ2-5|medium-sized|TRBV10-3|12
TGTGCCGCACGGGGGTTGGGAGAGACCCAGTACTTC
CAARGLGETQYF
>TRBD1|TRBJ2-1|.|TRBV7-3|14
TGTGCCAGCAGCTCCGACAGGGGGAGTTATGAGCAGTTCTTC
CASSSDRGSYEQFF
>TRBD2|TRBJ2-1|.|TRBV5-1|11
TGCGCCAGCAGCTTGGGGGGAGGGGAGTTCTTC
CASSLGGGEFF
>.|TRBJ1-5|.|TRBV7-2|16
TGTGCCAGCAGCTCTCTAAGGGGAGGAGGCAATCAGCCCCAGCATTTT
CASSSLRGGGNQPQHF
>TRBD2|TRBJ2-3|.|TRBV11-2|15
TGTGCCAGCAGCTTAGTGTTAGCGGGGGAAGATACGCAGTATTTT
CASSLVLAGEDTQYF
>TRBD1|TRBJ2-3|.|TRBV6-2/TRBV6-3|18
TGTGCCAGCAGTTACTTTCCCCTGGACAGGGTTAGCACAGATACGCAGTATTTT
CASSYFPLDRVSTDTQYF
>.|TRBJ2-5|.|TRBV7-2|14
TGTGCCAGCAGCTTAGGAGGGAACCAAGAGACCCAGTACTTC
CASSLGGNQETQYF
>.|TRBJ2-7|.|TRBV28|11
TGTGCCAGCAGAACCTGGGAGGAGCAGTACTTC
CASRTWEEQYF
>.|TRBJ2-2|.|TRBV4-1|16
TGCGCCAGCAGCGGAGCCTCAAGTACTCTCACCGGGGAGCTGTTTTTT
CASSGASSTLTGELFF
>.|TRBJ2-7|.|TRBV21-1|23
TGTGCCAGCAGCAAGGTGCAGGGACAGGTCTTAGGACTAGCGGGAGGTTGGTTCCACGAGCAGTACTTC
CASSKVQGQVLGLAGGWFHEQYF